This is a list of T cell receptor beta chains from one sample in a study of a mutant IDH1 vaccine in newly diagnosed glioma. Measured with immunoSEQ multiplex PCR; TCRdb has only the in-frame clones, and not every one. The repertoire holds 25,000 to 30,000 clones, roughly 87% seen once, with under 4% in the top ten. Their antigens are not known. Sequencing was performed on peripheral blood mononuclear cells (PBMCs), taken from a glioma patient whose treatment included an IDH1 peptide vaccine. All receptors come from a woman between 40 and 50 years old with glioma. Some clones in this sample may be carry-over from other donors' samples. Both conserved end residues are part of each CDR3. A D gene is named only where the DNA matches it firmly. Clone size is stated in some rows and not others, as once, few, many or a class when expanded.

-	TRBV27	TRBJ2-7	-	15	TGTGCCAGCAGTCCCCAGGGGGGGGATTCCTACGAGCAGTACTTC	CASSPQGGDSYEQYF
-	TRBV7-2	TRBJ1-5	-	13	TGTGCCAGCAGCTCTAACAGCAATCAGCCCCAGCATTTT	CASSSNSNQPQHF
-	TRBV29-1	TRBJ2-5	once	14	TGCAGCGTTGATCCGGACACCCTAGGGGAGACCCAGTACTTC	CSVDPDTLGETQYF
TRBD1	TRBV7-3	TRBJ1-1	-	15	TGTGCCAGCAGCCCCAGGGGGAGGGGAGACACTGAAGCTTTCTTT	CASSPRGRGDTEAFF
-	TRBV7-3	TRBJ1-6	-	16	TGTGCCAGCAGCTTATACGGCCCGGGACGGAATTCACCCCTCCACTTT	CASSLYGPGRNSPLHF
-	TRBV4-1	TRBJ2-1	-	16	TGCGCCAGCAGCCAGATTGGGACATGGCCCGGGTATGAGCAGTTCTTC	CASSQIGTWPGYEQFF
TRBD1	TRBV28	TRBJ2-1	-	15	TGTGCCAGCGCGTCATCCGGGACAGGTAGGAATGAGCAGTTCTTC	CASASSGTGRNEQFF
TRBD2	TRBV7-2	TRBJ2-1	-	15	TGTGCCAGCGGGCTAGCGGTTAGCTCCTACAATGAGCAGTTCTTC	CASGLAVSSYNEQFF
-	TRBV18	TRBJ1-2	-	13	TGTGCCAGCTCAGGACGGACGGACTATGGCTACACCTTC	CASSGRTDYGYTF
-	TRBV7-9	TRBJ1-4	-	13	TGTGCCTCCCGGGGGGGTTCTAATGAAAAACTGTTTTTT	CASRGGSNEKLFF
TRBD2	TRBV10-3	TRBJ2-7	-	13	TGTGCCATCAGTGGCGGGACTAGGGGCGAGCAGTACTTC	CAISGGTRGEQYF
-	TRBV9	TRBJ1-2	-	15	TGTGCCAGCAGCACATCACCATCTTCTAACTATGGCTACACCTTC	CASSTSPSSNYGYTF
-	TRBV27	TRBJ2-3	-	13	TGTGCCAGCAGTTATGGGGGCCGAGATACGCAGTATTTT	CASSYGGRDTQYF
TRBD1	TRBV6-5	TRBJ1-5	-	15	TGTGCCAGCAGTACCGGGACAGGGCTGACACAGCCCCAGCATTTT	CASSTGTGLTQPQHF
TRBD1	TRBV28	TRBJ1-1	-	17	TGTGCCAGCAGTTTACTCCTCTGGGGACAGGAGAACACTGAAGCTTTCTTT	CASSLLLWGQENTEAFF
-	TRBV7-2	TRBJ1-1	few	16	TGTGCCAGCAGCTTAGGTCCTTCGGACATGAACACTGAAGCTTTCTTT	CASSLGPSDMNTEAFF
-	TRBV7-9	TRBJ2-1	-	11	TGTGCCAGCAGCTTTATTGTTGAGCAGTTCTTC	CASSFIVEQFF
TRBD2	TRBV5-8	TRBJ2-3	-	17	TGTGCCAGCAGCTTGGGGACTAGCGGGCCTGTCACAGATACGCAGTATTTT	CASSLGTSGPVTDTQYF
-	TRBV4-3	TRBJ1-2	-	15	TGCGCCAGCAGCCAAGATCCTCGAGTTGCGAATGGCTACACCTTC	CASSQDPRVANGYTF
TRBD2	TRBV27	TRBJ2-5	-	15	TGTGCCAGCAGTCAACTAGCGGGGCTCAAAGAGACCCAGTACTTC	CASSQLAGLKETQYF
-	TRBV6-1	TRBJ1-2	few	15	TGTGCCAGCAGTGAACTCAGGGGTGGCAACTATGGCTACACCTTC	CASSELRGGNYGYTF
-	TRBV4-3	TRBJ2-3	-	14	TGCGCCAGCAGCCAAGAAAGGGGCCGGTATACGCAGTATTTT	CASSQERGRYTQYF
-	TRBV4-1	TRBJ1-2	-	13	TGCGCCAGCAGCCAAATAGCCCCCGGGACACTTACCTTC	CASSQIAPGTLTF
-	TRBV21-1	TRBJ1-3	once	16	TGTGCCAGCAGCAAAACCGAGGGACAGGGGGGTTGCACCATATATTTT	CASSKTEGQGGCTIYF
-	TRBV28	TRBJ2-5	-	15	TGTGCCAGCAGGGGCGGGGTTCAGGGTGTGGAGACCCAGTACTTC	CASRGGVQGVETQYF
-	TRBV2	TRBJ1-2	-	15	TGTGCCAGCAGTGAAGAAGCAGGGACTATTTATGGCTACACCTTC	CASSEEAGTIYGYTF
TRBD1	TRBV6-5	TRBJ2-7	-	14	TGTACCAGCAACCCGGGACAGGGCCCCTACGAGCAGTACTTC	CTSNPGQGPYEQYF
-	TRBV25-1	TRBJ1-2	-	13	TGTGCCAGCAGGGGCGACATCCTCTATGGCTACACCTTC	CASRGDILYGYTF
-	TRBV6-1	TRBJ2-5	once	15	TGTGCCAGCAGCGTCGCCTTGATGGAGGGAGAGACCCAGTACTTC	CASSVALMEGETQYF
-	TRBV7-2	TRBJ2-1	-	12	TGTGCCAGCACTCTAAGGGTCAGTGAGCAGTTCTTC	CASTLRVSEQFF
-	TRBV7-7	TRBJ2-7	-	15	TGTGCTAGCAGCCCGACCGCTATCCAAAGGGACGAGCAGTACTTC	CASSPTAIQRDEQYF
TRBD1	TRBV28	TRBJ1-1	-	14	TGTGCCAGCAGACCAGACAGGGGGAGTGCTGAAGCTTTCTTT	CASRPDRGSAEAFF
-	TRBV4-3	TRBJ1-2	-	16	TGCGCCAGCAGCCCGGGACACTTATCTATCTTGGATGGCTACACCTTC	CASSPGHLSILDGYTF